Listed below are T cell receptor beta chains from one sample, sequenced in a study of T cell responses to AZD1222 COVID-19 vaccine. Method: immunoSEQ multiplex PCR; TCRdb's copy keeps in-frame clones and lacks some. The data show 130,000 to 150,000 clones, with roughly 90% seen just once and more than 1.5% held by the top ten. Sequencing used peripheral blood, obtained 28 days after the second AZD1222 dose. These receptor sequences come from an adult who received the AZD1222 COVID-19 vaccine. Both conserved end residues are part of each CDR3.

V: TRBV11-3
J: TRBJ1-6
CDR3: CASSMGQNSPLHF

V: TRBV3-1/TRBV3-2
J: TRBJ1-1
CDR3: CASSWPRTEAFF

V: TRBV4-1
J: TRBJ2-7
CDR3: CASSRKRGESTYEQYF

V: TRBV2
J: TRBJ2-3
CDR3: CASRRASGRDYTDTQYF

V: TRBV6-5
J: TRBJ2-7
CDR3: CAAGRDRDVYEQYF

V: TRBV6-5
J: TRBJ2-5
CDR3: CASKKQGGETQYF

V: TRBV5-6
J: TRBJ2-1
CDR3: CASSVGRGMKQFF

V: TRBV19
J: TRBJ2-7
CDR3: CASSPTGTGFIPYEQYF

V: TRBV10-1
J: TRBJ2-7
CDR3: CASSERGRSPHEQYF

V: TRBV5-1
J: TRBJ2-1
CDR3: CASSRGVAGINEQFF

V: TRBV27
J: TRBJ1-5
CDR3: CASSVGGSNQPQHF

V: TRBV11-3
J: TRBJ1-1
CDR3: CASSLECEPGQGAPITEAFF

V: TRBV19
J: TRBJ1-5
CDR3: CASIQGGGNQPQHF

V: TRBV6-5
J: TRBJ1-1
CDR3: CAVGLLNTEAFF

V: TRBV5-6
J: TRBJ2-7
CDR3: CASSRTGGSSYEQYF

V: TRBV7-2
J: TRBJ2-7
CDR3: CASSYKGDNSYEQYF

V: TRBV9
J: TRBJ1-3
CDR3: CASSVAGTAPIYF

V: TRBV19
J: TRBJ1-1
CDR3: CASSRTVNTEAFF

V: TRBV2
J: TRBJ1-1
CDR3: CASRGPGMNTEAFF